Presented here are 14 T cell receptor beta chains from one specimen sequenced in a study of blood T cell repertoires in COVID-19. Here immunoSEQ multiplex PCR was the method, and the copy in TCRdb shows in-frame clones only, minus some. Of 250,000 or so clones detected, roughly 86% appear once; the ten largest clones hold around 1.6%. Sequencing used PBMCs or T cells enriched from blood (not recorded which). The origin of the receptors is a woman between 45 and 65 years old who had recovered from COVID-19.

The chain carries TRBV4-1 and TRBJ2-3, with TRBD2 identical over 10 bases. Trimming cost V 4 bases and J 0 bases; bases outside gene matches: 16. This CDR3 contains 20 residues. Germline loops: CDR1 MGHRA, CDR2 YSYEKL. The CDR3 bases are TGCGCCAGCAGCCTCCGGGACAACAGACTAGCGGGTACTAGCACAGATACGCAGTATTTT. Encoded protein: CASSLRDNRLAGTSTDTQYF.

The rearrangement links TRBV12-1 to TRBJ2-1; the listed D gene, TRBD2, was not tested against the DNA. TRBV12-1 is described as a pseudogene. The CDR3 is 17 residues long. CDR3 DNA: TGTGCCAGCAGCTTTAGCGCCGGAGGACTAGCGGGCAATGAGCAGTTCTTC. Translating it yields CASSFSAGGLAGNEQFF.

The CDR3 DNA is TGCGCCAGCAGCTCGAGCTCAGGCGAGACCCAGTACTTC. The encoded protein is CASSSSSGETQYF. The gene calls are TRBV5-1 and TRBJ2-5; no definite D call. V lost 3 bases and J lost 5, with 11 bases in between. Germline CDR1 and CDR2: SGHRS and YFSETQ. The length of the CDR3 is 13 residues.

This chain uses TRBV28 with TRBJ2-7; TRBD2 matches at 7 bases. The CDR3 totals 15 residues. Unmatched junction bases numbered 8, after V lost 1 base and J lost 5 bases. Germline values: CDR1 MDHEN, CDR2 SYDVKM. Here the CDR3 reads CASSLLSSGSHEQYF. CDR3 in DNA: TGTGCCAGCAGTTTATTGTCTAGCGGCTCTCACGAGCAGTACTTC.

This sequence joins TRBV5-4 and TRBJ1-4, with 8 bases lining up with TRBD1. V dropped 3 bases and J dropped 1; count of bases not matched to a gene: 5. From germline, CDR1 is SGHNT and CDR2 YYREEE (reference sequence). The CDR3 sequence is 16 residues long. CDR3 sequence: CASSSGGVITNEKLFF. For the CDR3, the DNA is TGTGCCAGCAGCTCAGGGGGCGTCATAACTAATGAAAAACTGTTTTTT.

The chain joins TRBV28 to TRBJ2-3; D unclear. V was shortened by 6 bases and J by 2 bases, with 12 bases between the two germline ends. Per the germline V gene, CDR1 is MDHEN and CDR2 is SYDVKM. The CDR3 has 14 residues. The CDR3 sequence is CASSPRILTDTQYF. The CDR3, as DNA: TGTGCCAGCAGCCCGAGGATTCTCACAGATACGCAGTATTTT.

The chain combines TRBV4-2 with TRBJ2-3; 7 bases line up with TRBD2. J gave up 0 bases and V 0 bases, and 9 bases lay outside the gene matches. The length of the CDR3 is 18 residues. Germline CDR1 and CDR2: LGHNA and YNFKEQ. Written as DNA, the CDR3 is TGTGCCAGCAGCCAAGATCCCTCGGCTAGCGGTAGCACAGATACGCAGTATTTT. Protein sequence: CASSQDPSASGSTDTQYF.

The chain combines TRBV5-1 with TRBJ1-1; maybe TRBD1 (5 bases). Germline CDR1 is SGHRS and CDR2 is YFSETQ. The CDR3 spans 14 residues. Trimming pared 6 bases from V and 5 bases from J, leaving 17 bases between. The CDR3 region is CASTQTGVETEAFF. CDR3 DNA: TGCGCCAGCACCCAAACAGGTGTCGAGACTGAAGCTTTCTTT.

In DNA, the CDR3 is TGTGCCAGCAGTCCAACGAGGTTCGGCAATGAGCAGTTCTTC. This gives the protein CASSPTRFGNEQFF. V usage is TRBV28 and J usage is TRBJ2-1; D is ambiguous. Germline V gives CDR1 MDHEN, CDR2 SYDVKM. The CDR3 length is 14 residues. V was clipped by 5 bases and J by 6 bases, with 14 bases between them.

The genes are TRBV15 and TRBJ1-1, with D perhaps matching TRBD1 (6 bases). Deletions cut 0 bases from V and 7 bases from J, with 12 bases between. The CDR3 sequence is 14 residues long. Per the germline V gene, CDR1 is LNHNV and CDR2 is YYDKDF (reference sequence). The CDR3 DNA follows: TGTGCCACCAGCAGAGATCAAGGGGGTCGTGAAGCTTTCTTT. This translates into CATSRDQGGREAFF.

The V call is TRBV6-2 or TRBV6-3, the J call TRBJ1-5; D is perhaps TRBD1 (6 bases). CDR3 length: 16 residues. The germline V gene encodes CDR1 MNHEY and CDR2 SVGEGT. V gave up 4 bases and J gave up 3 bases, with 16 bases separating them. The CDR3 reads CASSSLEGQPNQPQHF. CDR3 in DNA: TGTGCCAGCAGTTCACTGGAAGGACAGCCCAATCAGCCCCAGCATTTT.

This sequence joins TRBV19 and TRBJ1-2, with 7 positions matching TRBD1. Per germline, CDR1 LNHDA and CDR2 SQIVND (reference sequence). Trimming removed 9 bases from V and 4 bases from J; junction bases left unmatched: 11. CDR3 length equals 14 residues. The CDR3 protein is CASRTGPQVYGYTF. CDR3 sequence (DNA): TGTGCCAGCAGGACAGGCCCCCAGGTCTATGGCTACACCTTC.

The rearrangement joins TRBV28 to TRBJ2-5; 9 nucleotides match TRBD2. Germline CDR1 and CDR2: MDHEN and SYDVKM. There are 22 residues in the CDR3. Losses at the gene ends were 2 bases for V and 5 bases for J; bases not matched to a gene: 27. CDR3 bases: TGTGCCAGCAGTTTAGACTCCGGGTTAAGCTGGGCGGGAGGGCCGAACGGTGAGACCCAGTACTTC. Translated, it gives CASSLDSGLSWAGGPNGETQYF.

The gene calls are TRBV5-1 and TRBJ2-7; 12 bases match TRBD2. CDR1 and CDR2 from the germline V gene are SGHRS and YFSETQ. The CDR3 has 16 residues. V shed 0 bases, J shed 1 base, and the junction held 2 bases outside the gene matches. The CDR3 loop reads CASSLAGTSGSYEQYF. The CDR3 DNA reads TGCGCCAGCAGCTTGGCCGGGACTAGCGGGTCCTACGAGCAGTACTTC.